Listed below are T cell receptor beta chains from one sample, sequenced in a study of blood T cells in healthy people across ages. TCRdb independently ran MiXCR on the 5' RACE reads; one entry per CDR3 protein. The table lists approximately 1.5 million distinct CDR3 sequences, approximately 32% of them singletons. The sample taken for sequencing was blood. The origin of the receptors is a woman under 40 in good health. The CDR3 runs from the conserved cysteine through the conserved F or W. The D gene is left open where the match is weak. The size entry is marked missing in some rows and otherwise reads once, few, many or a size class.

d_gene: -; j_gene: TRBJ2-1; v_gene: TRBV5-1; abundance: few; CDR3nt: TGCGCCAGCAGCTTGATCCACGGGGAAAGCTCCTACAATGAGCAGTTCTTC; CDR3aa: CASSLIHGESSYNEQFF
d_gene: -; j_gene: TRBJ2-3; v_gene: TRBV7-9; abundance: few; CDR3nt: TGTGCCAGCAGCACTCGCCGGGACTTCACAGATACGCAGTATTTT; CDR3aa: CASSTRRDFTDTQYF
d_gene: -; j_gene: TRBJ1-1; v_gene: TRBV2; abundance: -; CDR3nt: TGTGCCAGCAGGCGCGATCAGGGTTCCGACACTGAAGCTTTCTTT; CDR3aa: CASRRDQGSDTEAFF
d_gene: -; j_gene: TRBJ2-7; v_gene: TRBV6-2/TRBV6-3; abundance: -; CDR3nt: TGTGCCAGCAGCTTATGGGACCTAAAACCCTACGAGCAGTACTTC; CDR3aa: CASSLWDLKPYEQYF
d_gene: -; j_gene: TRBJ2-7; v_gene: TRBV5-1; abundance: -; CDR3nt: TGCGCCAGCAGCTTGGCCCAGGGCTACAATGAGCAGTACTTC; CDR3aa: CASSLAQGYNEQYF
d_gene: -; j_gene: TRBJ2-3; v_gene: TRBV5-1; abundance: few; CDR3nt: TGCGCCAGCAGCCTCCCCCGGGACTTCCCTTTCTATACGCAGTATTTT; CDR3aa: CASSLPRDFPFYTQYF
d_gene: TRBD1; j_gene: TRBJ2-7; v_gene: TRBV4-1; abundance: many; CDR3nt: TGCGCCAGCAGCCACGGGACAGCGTCCTACGAGCAGTACTTC; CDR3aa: CASSHGTASYEQYF
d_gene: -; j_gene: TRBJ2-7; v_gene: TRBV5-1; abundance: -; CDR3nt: TGCGCCAGCAACCAACCGGGACACCAACCCTACGAGCAGTACTTC; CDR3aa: CASNQPGHQPYEQYF
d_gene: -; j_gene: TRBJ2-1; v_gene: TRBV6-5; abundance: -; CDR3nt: TGTGCCAGCAGTTACAGGGGGGCCTGGGTGGATGAGCAGTTCTTC; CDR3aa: CASSYRGAWVDEQFF
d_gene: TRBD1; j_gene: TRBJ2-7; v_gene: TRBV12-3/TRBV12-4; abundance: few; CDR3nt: TGTGCCAGCAGTTTTTATCCCATGGACAGGTCAGCGGACGAGCAGTACTTC; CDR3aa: CASSFYPMDRSADEQYF
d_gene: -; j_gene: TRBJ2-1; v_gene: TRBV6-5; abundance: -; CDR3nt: TGTGCCAGCAGTAACAGAAATGAGCAGTTCTTC; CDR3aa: CASSNRNEQFF
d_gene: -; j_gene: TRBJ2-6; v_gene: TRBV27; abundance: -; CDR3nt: TGTGCCAGCAGTCACTATGGGACCAGCTCTGGGGCCAACGTCCTGACTTTC; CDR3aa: CASSHYGTSSGANVLTF
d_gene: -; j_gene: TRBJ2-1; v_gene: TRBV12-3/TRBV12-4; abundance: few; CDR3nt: TGTGCCAGTCTAGGGGCGGGGTATGAGCAGTTCTTC; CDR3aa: CASLGAGYEQFF
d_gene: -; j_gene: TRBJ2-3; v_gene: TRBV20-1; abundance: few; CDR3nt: TGCAGTGCCTTAAATCGTGGGGGGCGGAATACGCAGTATTTT; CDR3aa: CSALNRGGRNTQYF
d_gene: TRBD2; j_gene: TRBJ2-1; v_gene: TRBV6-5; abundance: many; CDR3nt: TGTGCCACATCCATAGCGGGGGGGAGTGGTGAGCAGTTCTTC; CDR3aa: CATSIAGGSGEQFF
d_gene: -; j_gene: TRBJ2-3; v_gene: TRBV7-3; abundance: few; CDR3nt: TGTGCCAGCAGCCCCAGGTCCGGGCCGGGTACGCAGTATTTT; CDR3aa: CASSPRSGPGTQYF
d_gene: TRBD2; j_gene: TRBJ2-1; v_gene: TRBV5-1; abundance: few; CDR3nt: TGCGCCAGCAGCTTCGGGGGGGCCCATGGCAATGAGCAGTTCTTC; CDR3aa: CASSFGGAHGNEQFF
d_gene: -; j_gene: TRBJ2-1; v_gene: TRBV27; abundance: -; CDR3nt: TGTGCCAGCAATATTGACCAGGGTAATAGAAATGAGCAGTTCTTC; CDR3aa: CASNIDQGNRNEQFF
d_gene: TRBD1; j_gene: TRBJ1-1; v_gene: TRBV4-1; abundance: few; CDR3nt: TGCGCCAGCAGCCAAGTAGACAGGGGCGACACTGAAGCTTTCTTT; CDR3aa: CASSQVDRGDTEAFF
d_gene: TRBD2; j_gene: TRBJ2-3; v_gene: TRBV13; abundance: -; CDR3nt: TGTGCCAGCAGCTCCCTCGCGGGGGGGTTTGCCGATACGCAGTATTTT; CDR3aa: CASSSLAGGFADTQYF
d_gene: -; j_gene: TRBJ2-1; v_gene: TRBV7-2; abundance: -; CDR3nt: TGTGCCTGCAGCTTAGTCTTCCGAGGCGGTGAGCAGTTCTTC; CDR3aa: CACSLVFRGGEQFF
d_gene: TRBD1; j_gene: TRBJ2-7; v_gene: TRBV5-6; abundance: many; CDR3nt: TGTGCCAGCAGCTTAGGACAGGCTCCGTACGAGCAGTACTTC; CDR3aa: CASSLGQAPYEQYF
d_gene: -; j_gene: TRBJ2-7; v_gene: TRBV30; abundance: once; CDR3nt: TGTGCCTGGGGTGTAGGCGCTCCCTACGAGCAGTACTTC; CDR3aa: CAWGVGAPYEQYF
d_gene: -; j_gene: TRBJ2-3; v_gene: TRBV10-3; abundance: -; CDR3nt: TGTGCCACCATGTGGAGTGGCGGGGGCACAGATACGCAGTATTTT; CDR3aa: CATMWSGGGTDTQYF
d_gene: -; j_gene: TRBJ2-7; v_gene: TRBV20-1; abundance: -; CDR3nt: TGCAGTGCTAGAGATCGGGCCAGGGAGGCTATCTTCTCCTACAATGAGCAGTACTTC; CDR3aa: CSARDRAREAIFSYNEQYF
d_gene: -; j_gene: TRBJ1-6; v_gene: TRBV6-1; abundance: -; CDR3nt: TGTGCCAGCAGAGGCGGCCCAAAATTTTATTCACCCCTCCACTTT; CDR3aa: CASRGGPKFYSPLHF
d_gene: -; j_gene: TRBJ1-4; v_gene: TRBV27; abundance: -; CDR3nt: TGTGCCAGCAAAACGGGTGGGAAACTGTTTTTT; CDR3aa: CASKTGGKLFF
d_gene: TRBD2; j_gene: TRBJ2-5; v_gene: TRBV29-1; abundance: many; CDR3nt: TGCAGCGTTGCTTTTTCTAGCGGACAACAAGAGACCCAGTACTTC; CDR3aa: CSVAFSSGQQETQYF
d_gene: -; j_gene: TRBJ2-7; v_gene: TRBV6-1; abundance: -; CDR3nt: TGTGCCAGCAGGGTTGCCTTTTTAGCCCTCGGCTACGAGCAGTACTTC; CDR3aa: CASRVAFLALGYEQYF
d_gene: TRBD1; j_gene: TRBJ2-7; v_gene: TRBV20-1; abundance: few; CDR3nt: TGCAGTGCTAGAGGATCCCCCCGGGACAGAGTCACCTACGAGCAGTACTTC; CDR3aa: CSARGSPRDRVTYEQYF
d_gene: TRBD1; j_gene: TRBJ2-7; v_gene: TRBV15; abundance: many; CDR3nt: TGTGCCACCAGCAATAGTAGGGACAGCCCGTTCGAGCAGTACTTC; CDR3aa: CATSNSRDSPFEQYF
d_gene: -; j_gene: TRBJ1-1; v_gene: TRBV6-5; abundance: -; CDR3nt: TGTGCCAGCAGTTACCCGGGTCGGGGCAGGGACACTGAAGCTTTCTTT; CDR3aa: CASSYPGRGRDTEAFF
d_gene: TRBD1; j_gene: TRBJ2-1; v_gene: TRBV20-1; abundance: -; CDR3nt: TGCAGTGCAACTAAACAGGGACAGGGCCGTTACAATGAGCAGTTCTTC; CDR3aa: CSATKQGQGRYNEQFF
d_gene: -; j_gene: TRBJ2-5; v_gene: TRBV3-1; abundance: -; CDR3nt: TGTGCCGGCAGCCGACAGGCAGAAACCTACGGGCAGTACTTC; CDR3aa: CAGSRQAETYGQYF
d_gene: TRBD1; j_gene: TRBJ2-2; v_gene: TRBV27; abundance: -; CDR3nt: TGTGCCAGCATCGGGACAGCCTCTAACACCGGGGAGCTGTTTTTT; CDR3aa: CASIGTASNTGELFF
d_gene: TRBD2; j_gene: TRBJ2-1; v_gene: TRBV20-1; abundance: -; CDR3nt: TGCAGTGCTAGGTCACCAAGCGGGAGGGAAAGGGGTGAGCAGTTCTTC; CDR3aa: CSARSPSGRERGEQFF
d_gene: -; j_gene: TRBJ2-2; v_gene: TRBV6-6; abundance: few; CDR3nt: TGTGCCAGCGAGGTCGGCACCGGGGAGCTGTTTTTT; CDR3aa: CASEVGTGELFF
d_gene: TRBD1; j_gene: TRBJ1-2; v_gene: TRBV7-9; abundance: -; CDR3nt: TGTGCCAGCAGCCACGGACAGGGGGATAACTATGGCTACACCTTC; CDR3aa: CASSHGQGDNYGYTF
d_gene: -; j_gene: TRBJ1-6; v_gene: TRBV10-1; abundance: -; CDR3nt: TGCGCCAGCAGTGTTGGGGGGTATTCACCCCTCCACTTT; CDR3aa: CASSVGGYSPLHF
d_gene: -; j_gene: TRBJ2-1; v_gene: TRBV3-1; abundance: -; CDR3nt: TGTGCCAGCAGCCAATCTAGGGGTGAGCAGTTCTTC; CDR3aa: CASSQSRGEQFF
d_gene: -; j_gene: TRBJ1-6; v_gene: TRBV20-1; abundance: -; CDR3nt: TGCAGTGCTATACCGGGACGAGCTAATTCACCCCTCCACTTT; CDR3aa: CSAIPGRANSPLHF
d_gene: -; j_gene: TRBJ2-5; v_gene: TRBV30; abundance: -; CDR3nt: TGTGCCTGGAGTGTCAGGTCTGTTAGCCAAGAGACCCAGTACTTC; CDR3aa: CAWSVRSVSQETQYF
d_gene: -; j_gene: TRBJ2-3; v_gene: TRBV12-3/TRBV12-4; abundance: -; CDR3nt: TGTGCCAGCAGTTTACGTAAGGGGGAGGTCAGGGCAGATACGCAGTATTTT; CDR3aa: CASSLRKGEVRADTQYF
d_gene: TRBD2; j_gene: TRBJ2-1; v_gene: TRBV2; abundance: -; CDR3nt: TGTGCCAGCAGGCCTCTATCTAGCGGGGGGGCTTCCTACAATGAGCAGTTCTTC; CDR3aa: CASRPLSSGGASYNEQFF
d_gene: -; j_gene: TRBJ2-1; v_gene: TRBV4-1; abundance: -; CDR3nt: TGCGCCAGCAACCAAGCGGTGGGAGGTGGGTCCTACAATGAGCAGTTCTTC; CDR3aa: CASNQAVGGGSYNEQFF
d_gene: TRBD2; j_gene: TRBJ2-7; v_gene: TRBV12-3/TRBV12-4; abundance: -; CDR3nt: TGTGCCAGCAGAAACTCTAGCGGGGGGAAAGACGAGCAGTACTTC; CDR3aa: CASRNSSGGKDEQYF
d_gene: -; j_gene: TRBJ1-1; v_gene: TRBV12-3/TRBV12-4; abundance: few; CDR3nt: TGTGCCAGCACCCTCCACGGTCACACTGAAGCTTTCTTT; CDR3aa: CASTLHGHTEAFF
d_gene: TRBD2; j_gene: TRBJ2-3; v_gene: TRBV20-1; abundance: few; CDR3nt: TGCAGTGCTATGCGGGGGGGGATAGATACGCAGTATTTT; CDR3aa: CSAMRGGIDTQYF
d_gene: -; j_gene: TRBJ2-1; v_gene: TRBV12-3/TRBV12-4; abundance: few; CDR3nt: TGTGCCAGCAGGGGGGGGCACGACTACAATGAGCAGTTCTTC; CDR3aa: CASRGGHDYNEQFF
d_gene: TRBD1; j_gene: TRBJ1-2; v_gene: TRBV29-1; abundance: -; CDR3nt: TGCAGCGTTGTGGCAGGGACAGAAAGCGGCTACACCTTC; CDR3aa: CSVVAGTESGYTF
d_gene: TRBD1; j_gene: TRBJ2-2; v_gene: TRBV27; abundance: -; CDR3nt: TGTGCCAGCACCACGCTCGGGGGGACAGGGGTTACCGGGGAGCTGTTTTTT; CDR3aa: CASTTLGGTGVTGELFF
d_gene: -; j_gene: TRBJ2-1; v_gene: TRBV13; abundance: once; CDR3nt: TGTGCCGGCAGCTTAGAGAAAGAACAGCTAGACAATGAGCAGTTCTTC; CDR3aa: CAGSLEKEQLDNEQFF
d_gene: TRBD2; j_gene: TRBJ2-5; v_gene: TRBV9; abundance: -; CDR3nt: TGTGCCAGCAGCGTAGCACGGGGGGAAGAGACCCAGTACTTC; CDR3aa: CASSVARGEETQYF
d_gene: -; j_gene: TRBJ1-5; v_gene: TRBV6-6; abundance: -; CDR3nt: TGTGCCAGCAGTTCAGGGACTCAGCCCCAGCATTTT; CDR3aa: CASSSGTQPQHF
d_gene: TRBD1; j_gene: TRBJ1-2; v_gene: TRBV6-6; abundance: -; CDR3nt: TGTGCCAGCAGTCAACAGGGGACGCGGGGCTACACCTTC; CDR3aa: CASSQQGTRGYTF
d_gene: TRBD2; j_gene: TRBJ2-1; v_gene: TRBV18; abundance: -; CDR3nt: TGTGCCAGCTCACCACGTCTAGCGGGACTAACCTACAATGAGCAGTTCTTC; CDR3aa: CASSPRLAGLTYNEQFF
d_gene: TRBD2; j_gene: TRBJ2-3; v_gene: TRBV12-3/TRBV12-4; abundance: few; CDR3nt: TGTGCCAGCTATCCTACCCCGGGACTAGCGGGAGGGACTAGAGCGGATACGCAGTATTTT; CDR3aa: CASYPTPGLAGGTRADTQYF